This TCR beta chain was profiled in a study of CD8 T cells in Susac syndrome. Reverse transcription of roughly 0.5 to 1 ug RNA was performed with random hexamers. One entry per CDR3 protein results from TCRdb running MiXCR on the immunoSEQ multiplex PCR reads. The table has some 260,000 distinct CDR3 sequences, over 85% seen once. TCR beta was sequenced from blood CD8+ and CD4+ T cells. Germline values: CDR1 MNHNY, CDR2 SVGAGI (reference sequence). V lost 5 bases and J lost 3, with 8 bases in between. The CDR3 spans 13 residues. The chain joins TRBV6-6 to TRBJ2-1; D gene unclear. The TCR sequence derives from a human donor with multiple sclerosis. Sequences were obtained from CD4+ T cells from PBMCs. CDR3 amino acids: CASSQDDYNEQFF. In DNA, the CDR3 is TGTGCCAGCAGTCAGGACGACTACAATGAGCAGTTCTTC.